The present entry profiles one T cell receptor (beta chain) with its context. This clone was recorded once. Its antigen is currently not known. There are no base qualities to consult, and no much larger clone falls within one base. Other nucleotide sequences in the sample specify the same CDR3. This sample was included in a study of identifying expanded T cells in peripheral blood (dated by TCRdb to the late 2010s). Regarding the complete study: Separate aliquots of the same genomic DNA pool were sequenced to produce technical replicates, and four replicates were compared in pairs. Findings and caveats that apply to the study as a whole: For all healthy donors, the variance in clone template counts between roughly 2-week samples rose significantly as total template count increased. Between technical replicates the binomial model flagged 0.9 to 1.5 differentially abundant clones, whereas over roughly two weeks the binomial model flagged about 15 and over approximately 4 weeks approximately 18. The authors expected biological variance in healthy repertoires might increase further over much longer intervals such as months to years. Across all healthy-donor time intervals, the beta-binomial model significantly cut both the number of clones called differentially abundant and the false-positive rate.

TCRbeta CDR3 regions were profiled with the immunoSEQ Assay using bias-controlled multiplex PCR amplification of genomic DNA. The original methods were these. The absolute abundance of each unique TCRbeta CDR3 region was quantified after sequences were collapsed and filtered. Two models were used to test differential abundance: a binomial model (Fisher-equivalent) and a beta-binomial model that adds time-dependent variance fitted from healthy donors. Clones with fewer than 5 combined templates were removed, and differential abundance was called for clones with a Benjamini-Hochberg FDR below 0.01. Beta-binomial variance was modeled as a function of total template count across the two samples using the form v = (b*log(k)+a)^2. This is the immuneACCESS table as TCRdb keeps it, with only in-frame sequences that have V and J called. A part of the clones is gone; compared with another copy, unresolved V genes explain less than half, and the rest is unexplained. V, J and clone size are those of that table, while D and trimming were read from the DNA. The sample contains tens of thousands of clones, more than 70% of them found a single time. Around 4.1% of the sample goes to the ten largest clones.

The CDR3 starts with the cysteine, ends with the phenylalanine, and has 13 residues. The CDR3 DNA has 39 bases and is translated from base 1. CDR1 and CDR2 are drawn from the germline V gene (reference sequence): WNHNN, SYGVQD. V was cut back by 3 bases and J by 0 bases, leaving a gap of 2 bases between them. No immune events such as infections were documented for the healthy donors during the collection period. Time-dependent variance in a beta-binomial model of T-cell clone differential abundance was calibrated using healthy-donor blood repertoires as a training cohort. There were around 10 healthy donors in the training cohort, of whom 3 were female and 7 were male. The donors were between roughly 25 and 70 years old, with an average age of about 45 years. Whole blood from each healthy donor was obtained from a commercial supplier and was collected at three time points approximately 13 days apart. For immunosequencing, genomic DNA was extracted from whole blood that had not been sorted.

The TCR sequence derives from a person aged 18 to 75 in good health. The chain joins TRBV10-1 to TRBJ1-4, with the D gene not confidently named. Sequenced sample: blood. In nucleotides, the sequence is TGCGCCAGCAGTGATACAACTAATGAAAAACTGTTTTTT. This yields the protein CASSDTTNEKLFF.